This record covers a single TCR beta chain. This clonotype has just a few counts. No cognate antigen has been identified for it. No base-level quality is on record; no much larger clone is a single base apart. In light of the paper, this sample's treatment or condition label describes: live attenuated yellow fever vaccine strain. Two biological replicates of bulk PBMCs were collected at each blood-draw timepoint. A standard Ficoll-Paque protocol was used to isolate PBMCs from peripheral blood. RNA was extracted with TriZol from bulk PBMCs, CD4 and CD8 fractions, and dextramer-positive and dextramer-negative fractions. The sample is drawn from a study of T cells after yellow fever vaccination (dated by TCRdb to about 2019). About the full investigation: The SMART-Seq v4 Ultra Low Input RNA kit was used to prepare libraries from fractions with low cell numbers. To track T-cell clones before and after primary and booster YFV17D yellow fever vaccination, bulk TCR alpha and beta repertoires were sequenced longitudinally. Two healthy male donors made up the cohort, one aged 18 to 29 years and the other aged 30 to 40 years. Blood was drawn at multiple timepoints before and after primary and secondary immunization, with bulk PBMC replicates and cell subsets isolated.

TCR cDNA was synthesized by 5'RACE template switching, through which a universal primer site and unique molecular identifiers were introduced. cDNA synthesis was primed from both the TCR alpha and TCR beta constant segments. Library amplification involved two PCR steps, and the second step added sample barcodes and sequencing adapters. Sequencing of the libraries was done on either Illumina HiSeq 2500 (2x100 bp) or NovaSeq (2x150 bp). Per the source publication's procedure: MIGEC handled demultiplexing of reads and collapsing into UMI consensus sequences, while MiXCR performed V(D)J alignment. Vaccine-responding clonotypes were defined with edgeR using replicate PBMC samples, requiring FDR below 0.01 and a log2 fold change above 5 up to day 15. CD4 or CD8 identity was assigned to each bulk clonotype according to whether the clonotype was present at higher abundance in the sequenced CD4 repertoire or the sequenced CD8 repertoire. TCRdb reprocessing: public reads trimmed at Q25 with fastp, clones called with MiXCR, in-frame beta chains kept. Here each entry gathers all rows of one CDR3 protein and keeps the most common genes and DNA. The V and J calls and clone size are TCRdb's, not the authors'. For this sample there are about 550,000 distinct CDR3 sequences; 19% appear just once. The ten biggest clones cover roughly 13% of the sample.

V sheds 2 bases and J sheds 7 bases, leaving 12 bases between their ends. Reading the germline V gene gives CDR1 SGHVS and CDR2 FNYEAQ. Measured from the cysteine to the phenylalanine, the CDR3 is 14 residues long. Only the CDR3 portion is preserved as DNA: 42 bases, with reading frame beginning at the first base. The investigation overall reported the following: Most clones expanded after primary vaccination (around 97% of CD4 and 70% to 90% of CD8) were re-detected after the booster, suggesting that broad memory maintenance occurred. Because abundant contaminating clonotypes from the bulk population could be contained in FACS-sorted repertoires, computational filtering was required. A small share of clonotypes occurred in both CD4 and CD8 compartments, likely arising from convergent recombination. Only a couple of donors were included in the study, so the extent to which the findings can be generalized is limited. Compared with the primary T-cell response, the secondary T-cell response was weaker but faster, peaking on day 5 rather than day 15.

The sample here was PBMCs, taken 15 days after the yellow fever booster vaccination. The sequence came from a man aged 25-40 years who received the YFV17D yellow fever vaccine. The chain links TRBV7-6 with TRBJ2-1; matching of 5 bases hints at TRBD1 as the D gene. In nucleotide form, the sequence is TGTGCCAGCAGCTTAATTCAGGGAAGGAATGAGCAGTTCTTC. Translated, this gives CASSLIQGRNEQFF.